The clone carrying this TCR beta chain has at least ten counts. Antigen: not known. This CDR3 has 15 residues. V was pared by 4 bases and J by 3 bases, with 9 bases of the junction left unmatched. Germline V gene data show CDR1 as DFQATT and CDR2 as SNEGSKA (reference sequence). The authors prepared the TCRbeta library with unique molecular identifiers. TCRdb re-derived calls from the PCR reads in MiXCR, one entry per CDR3 protein. The sample has around 210,000 distinct CDR3 sequences, approximately 6.9% seen once; the top ten hold less than 7%. These data belong to a study of T-cell reconstitution after alpha-beta-depleted transplantation in children. General study points: From newly produced T cells came most of the T-cell counts and diversity one year after transplant. Surviving recipient cells, namely T cells and thymic progenitors, were the source of high day-60 TCRbeta diversity in some patients. Where alpha-beta T cells came from about two months after transplant was reportedly several hundred expanded graft clones.

V usage is TRBV20-1 and J usage is TRBJ2-3, with 8 bases that match TRBD1. The sequenced sample was PBMCs, obtained before TCRalphabeta/CD19-depleted stem cell transplant. The clonotype comes from a boy between 2 and 10 years old with acute lymphoblastic leukemia, due to receive a stem cell transplant. The CDR3 region is CSAIAAGTGTDTQYF. For the CDR3, the DNA is TGCAGTGCTATAGCTGCGGGGACAGGTACAGATACGCAGTATTTT.